The clone carrying this TCR beta chain was observed at least ten times. The patients chosen for sequencing had shown expansion of CD8+CD57+ cells (detected by flow cytometry). The data were taken from a study of CD8+CD57+ T cells in acquired aplastic anemia. At the level of the study: Sorting CD4+ and CD8+ cells gave DNA averaging 3.2 ug.

Profiling of TCR beta VDJ combinations and CDR3 sequences used genomic DNA as template. TCRdb fed the reads into MiXCR, producing one record per CDR3 protein. Of a few hundred thousand distinct CDR3 sequences in the sample, approximately 32% were seen once. With V trimmed by 2 bases and J by 4 bases, 5 bases remained unmatched. The CDR3 consists of 16 residues. Germline values: CDR1 LNHDA, CDR2 SQIVND (reference sequence). The specimen was sorted CD4+, CD8+, or CD8+CD57+ T cells (not recorded which) from PBMCs. This sequence joins TRBV19 and TRBJ1-5; TRBD1 agrees at 10 bases. This receptor was taken from a human donor with aplastic anemia. This CDR3 reads CASSIPSGQGNQPQHF. The CDR3 bases are TGTGCCAGTAGTATACCCTCGGGACAGGGGAATCAGCCCCAGCATTTT.